A single sample is the source of the 24 T cell receptor beta chains below, sequenced in a study of monozygotic twins with inflammatory bowel disease (dated 2019 in TCRdb). Libraries were made using 5' RACE. The reads were generated on an Illumina HiSeq 2500. The reads underwent TCRdb reprocessing, giving one record for each CDR3 protein sequence and no DNA. The sample table gives approximately 400,000 distinct CDR3 sequences. Of the sample, 2% to 2.5% falls within the top ten clones. The sequencing input was blood. Receptors were obtained from a human donor with ulcerative colitis or Crohn's disease, or a healthy co-twin of an affected twin (not recorded which).

The genes are TRBV19 and TRBJ1-4; TCRdb picks TRBD1, but there is no DNA to check that call. The CDR3 runs 14 residues. Germline loops: CDR1 LNHDA, CDR2 SQIVND (reference sequence). CDR3 sequence reads: CASSPTTGDEKLFF. Variable domain in full (rest from reference TRBV19 and TRBJ1-4): DGGITQSPKYLFRKEGQNVTLSCEQNLNHDAMYWYRQDPGQGLRLIYYSQIVNDFQKGDIAEGYSVSREKKESFPLTVTSAQKNPTAFYLCASSPTTGDEKLFFGSGTQLSVL.

The chain is built from TRBV6-2 or TRBV6-3 and TRBJ1-1; the TRBD1 assignment by TCRdb is unverifiable without DNA. Germline assignment: CDR1 MNHEY and CDR2 SVGEGT. The CDR3 runs to 15 residues. The CDR3: CASTSGGRQFAEAFF.

This rearrangement joins TRBV2 to TRBJ1-1. In germline, CDR1 is SNHLY, CDR2 FYNNEI. The CDR3 consists of 15 residues. CDR3 region: CASSGQSQPRTEAFF.

V is TRBV5-1 and J is TRBJ2-7; the D call from TCRdb, TRBD1, cannot be confirmed without DNA. The CDR3 totals 16 residues. Germline V gene sequence: CDR1 SGHRS, CDR2 YFSETQ. The CDR3 region is CASSSGGASQGGEQYF.

The rearrangement joins TRBV6-6 to TRBJ2-1; as DNA is missing, the TRBD2 call by TCRdb cannot be tested. Germline V lookup: CDR1 MNHNY, CDR2 SVGAGI (reference sequence). The CDR3 totals 14 residues. The chain's CDR3 is CASRGTSTHNEQFF.

This sequence joins TRBV5-1 and TRBJ2-3; the D call of TRBD2 rests on TCRdb alone, since no DNA is present to check it. The CDR3 sequence is 16 residues long. CDR1 is SGHRS, CDR2 YFSETQ, per germline. The CDR3 is CASSLGLEGGGDTQYF.

The chain is built from TRBV10-3 and TRBJ2-3; with no DNA, the TCRdb D assignment of TRBD2 cannot be verified. Germline-derived CDR1 and CDR2 are ENHRY and SYGVKD. The CDR3 is 13 amino acids. CDR3 protein: CAICGSKTDTQYF.

V is TRBV20-1 and J is TRBJ2-3; TCRdb calls TRBD2, which cannot be checked without DNA. CDR1 is DFQATT and CDR2 is SNEGSKA in the germline V gene (reference sequence). This CDR3 region has 14 residues. The CDR3 is CSAPLAGSTDTQYF.

The gene calls are TRBV7-6 and TRBJ1-1. Germline CDR1 SGHVS, CDR2 FNYEAQ. This CDR3 has 14 amino acids. CDR3 residues: CASSLEIQNTEAFF.

The V call is TRBV7-2, the J call TRBJ2-1; no DNA is available, so the TRBD2 call from TCRdb remains unchecked. The germline V gene has CDR1 SGHTA and CDR2 FQGNSA. This CDR3 is 16 amino acids long. CDR3 amino acids: CASSHHTSGAYNEQFF.

The chain links TRBV3-1 to TRBJ1-3. Germline CDR1 LGHDT, CDR2 YNNKEL (reference sequence). The CDR3 loop spans 18 amino acids. CDR3 sequence: CASEGAGRAPFSGNTIYF.

V gene TRBV5-1 combines with J gene TRBJ2-2. This CDR3 contains 13 residues. Germline V CDR1 and CDR2: SGHRS, YFSETQ. The CDR3 is CASSLEDTGELFF.

The CDR3 loop is CASSVGRTGPYEQYF. V is TRBV9 and J is TRBJ2-7; TCRdb reports TRBD1, a call that lacks DNA to check it against. There are 15 residues in the CDR3. From germline, CDR1 is SGDLS and CDR2 YYNGEE.

This CDR3 reads CASSLRPGTGELFF. This sequence joins TRBV5-1 and TRBJ2-2. The CDR3 is 14 residues long. Germline CDR1 and CDR2: SGHRS and YFSETQ.

V usage is TRBV28 and J usage is TRBJ2-2. This CDR3 spans 15 amino acids. Per the germline V gene, CDR1 is MDHEN and CDR2 is SYDVKM. CDR3 residues: CASSLGSIAVGELFF.

This chain joins TRBV29-1 and TRBJ1-5; lacking DNA, the TRBD1 call made by TCRdb goes unchecked. The CDR3 extends over 13 amino acids. Germline V lookup: CDR1 SQVTM, CDR2 ANQGSEA. CDR3 in amino acids: CSVVQGADQPQHF.

The J gene is TRBJ2-1, the V gene TRBV6-5; no DNA is available, so the TRBD2 call from TCRdb remains unchecked. The CDR3 is 15 residues long. Germline V gene lookup returns CDR1 MNHEY and CDR2 SVGAGI. The CDR3 loop reads CASSYAPLEYNEQFF.

The chain has TRBV5-8 and TRBJ1-4. Germline V gives CDR1 SGHTS, CDR2 YDEGEE. The length of the CDR3 is 17 residues. CDR3: CASSLGQLGRAKEKLFF.

The chain links TRBV6-6 to TRBJ1-2. There are 12 residues in the CDR3. The germline gives CDR1 MNHNY, CDR2 SVGAGI (reference sequence). The chain's CDR3 is CASSYLAYGYTF.

The V gene is TRBV7-2, the J gene TRBJ2-7; the D gene TCRdb calls, TRBD1, cannot be checked with no DNA. CDR3 length: 12 residues. The germline CDR1 and CDR2 sequences are SGHTA and FQGNSA. CDR3 loop: CASSSPRGEQYF.

The chain joins TRBV20-1 to TRBJ2-1; TCRdb selects TRBD1, and the lack of DNA leaves this call unchecked. The CDR3 length is 15 residues. CDR1 and CDR2 (germline): DFQATT, SNEGSKA (reference sequence). The CDR3 is CSARLLRGTYNEQFF.

The chain uses TRBV7-7 and TRBJ2-3; as DNA is missing, the TRBD1 call by TCRdb cannot be tested. The CDR3 sequence is 13 residues long. Germline loops: CDR1 SSHAT, CDR2 FNYEAQ (reference sequence). CDR3 residues: CASSLHPGDTQYF.

V usage is TRBV20-1 and J usage is TRBJ2-5; TCRdb's assignment of TRBD2 cannot be checked, as there is no DNA. CDR1 and CDR2 from the germline V gene are DFQATT and SNEGSKA (reference sequence). The CDR3 covers 15 residues. The CDR3 protein is CSATARTGLRETQYF.

V and J are TRBV29-1 and TRBJ2-5. Germline CDR1 SQVTM, CDR2 ANQGSEA. The length of the CDR3 is 12 residues. CDR3 sequence: CSVGHSQETQYF.